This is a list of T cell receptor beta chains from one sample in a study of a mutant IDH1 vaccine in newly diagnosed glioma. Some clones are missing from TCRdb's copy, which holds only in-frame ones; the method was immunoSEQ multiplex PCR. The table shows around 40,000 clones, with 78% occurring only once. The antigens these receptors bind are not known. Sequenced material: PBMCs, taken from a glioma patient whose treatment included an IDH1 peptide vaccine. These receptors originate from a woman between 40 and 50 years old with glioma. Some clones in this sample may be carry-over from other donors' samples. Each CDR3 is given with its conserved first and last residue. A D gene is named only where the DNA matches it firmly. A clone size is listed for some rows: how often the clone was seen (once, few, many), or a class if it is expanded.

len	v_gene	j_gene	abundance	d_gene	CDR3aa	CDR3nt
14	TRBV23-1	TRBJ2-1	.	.	CASSQSPRGHEQFF	TGCGCCAGCAGTCAATCCCCCCGGGGTCATGAGCAGTTCTTC
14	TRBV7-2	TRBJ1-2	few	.	CASSLTTFNYGYTF	TGTGCCAGCAGCTTAACAACGTTTAACTATGGCTACACCTTC
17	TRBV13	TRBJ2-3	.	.	CASSLAAPPGSTDTQYF	TGTGCCAGCAGCTTAGCCGCTCCCCCGGGGAGCACAGATACGCAGTATTTT
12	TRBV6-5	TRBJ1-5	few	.	CASGQKNQPQHF	TGTGCCAGCGGACAAAAGAACCAGCCCCAGCATTTT
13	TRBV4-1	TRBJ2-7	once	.	CASSQEVGGEQYF	TGCGCCAGCAGCCAAGAAGTTGGCGGCGAGCAGTACTTC
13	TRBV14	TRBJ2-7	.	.	CASRGWTSSEQYF	TGTGCCAGCAGGGGTTGGACATCCAGTGAGCAGTACTTC
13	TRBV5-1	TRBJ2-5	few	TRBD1	CASSLTGGETQYF	TGCGCCAGCAGCTTGACAGGGGGAGAGACCCAGTACTTC
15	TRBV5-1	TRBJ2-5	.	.	CASSPLVGGQETQYF	TGCGCCAGCAGCCCTCTTGTGGGCGGCCAAGAGACCCAGTACTTC
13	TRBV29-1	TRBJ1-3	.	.	CSAGGGSGNTIYF	TGCAGCGCTGGGGGGGGCTCTGGAAACACCATATATTTT
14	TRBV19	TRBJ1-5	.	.	CASSIGVLRQPQHF	TGTGCCAGTAGTATAGGGGTACTACGGCAGCCCCAGCATTTT
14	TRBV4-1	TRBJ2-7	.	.	CASSQGGTMGEQYF	TGCGCCAGCAGCCAAGGGGGGACCATGGGGGAGCAGTACTTC
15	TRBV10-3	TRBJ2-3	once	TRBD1	CAMGQGRSGADTQYF	TGTGCCATGGGACAGGGGAGGTCGGGGGCAGATACGCAGTATTTT
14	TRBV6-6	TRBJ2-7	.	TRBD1	CASSHRDSYYEQYF	TGTGCCAGCAGTCACCGGGACAGTTATTACGAGCAGTACTTC